This T cell receptor beta chain was captured by sequencing in a study of blood T cell repertoires in COVID-19. Assay: immunoSEQ multiplex PCR; the TCRdb copy retains only in-frame clones and omits some. The sample has some 400,000 clones, around 87% seen once. This CDR3 is 14 amino acids long. V lost 5 bases, J lost 4 bases, and 7 bases stayed unmatched. Germline V gene lookup returns CDR1 SQVTM and CDR2 ANQGSEA. Recovered status applied to Cohort 3 donors who had two consecutive negative PCRs. It also applied to those with clearance or with symptom resolution. This chain uses TRBV29-1 with TRBJ1-4; 7 bases match TRBD1. The clonotype comes from a man aged 30-40 years who had recovered from COVID-19. Sequenced input: PBMCs or T cells enriched from blood (not recorded which). CDR3 residues: CSVSAGQLNEKLFF. In DNA form, the CDR3 reads TGCAGCGTTAGTGCGGGACAGCTTAATGAAAAACTGTTTTTT.